The T cell receptor beta chain described here comes from a study of prognosis after radiotherapy for stage I lung cancer. By two-round multiplex PCR, the TCR beta CDR3 was amplified from genomic DNA. Amplification in first-round PCR relied on primers specific to each TRBV and TRBJ gene. Via MiXCR, TCRdb re-called the multiplex PCR reads, giving one row per CDR3 protein. Of around 30,000 distinct CDR3 sequences detected, around 30% appear once; the ten largest clones hold around 30%. This clonotype was seen at least ten times. V was shortened by 3 bases and J by 5 bases, with 6 bases between the two germline ends. The CDR3 has 13 amino acids. Looked up from germline, CDR1 is KGHDR and CDR2 is SFDVKD.

The TCR sequence derives from a donor aged 50 or older with non-small cell lung cancer. Specimen: PBMCs, collected before or after stereotactic body radiation therapy (not recorded which). The rearrangement uses TRBV24-1 and TRBJ2-2; TRBD1 is a possible D gene (5 bases). CDR3 in amino acids: CATSDGATGELFF. In nucleotides, the CDR3 is TGTGCCACCAGTGATGGGGCTACCGGGGAGCTGTTTTTT.